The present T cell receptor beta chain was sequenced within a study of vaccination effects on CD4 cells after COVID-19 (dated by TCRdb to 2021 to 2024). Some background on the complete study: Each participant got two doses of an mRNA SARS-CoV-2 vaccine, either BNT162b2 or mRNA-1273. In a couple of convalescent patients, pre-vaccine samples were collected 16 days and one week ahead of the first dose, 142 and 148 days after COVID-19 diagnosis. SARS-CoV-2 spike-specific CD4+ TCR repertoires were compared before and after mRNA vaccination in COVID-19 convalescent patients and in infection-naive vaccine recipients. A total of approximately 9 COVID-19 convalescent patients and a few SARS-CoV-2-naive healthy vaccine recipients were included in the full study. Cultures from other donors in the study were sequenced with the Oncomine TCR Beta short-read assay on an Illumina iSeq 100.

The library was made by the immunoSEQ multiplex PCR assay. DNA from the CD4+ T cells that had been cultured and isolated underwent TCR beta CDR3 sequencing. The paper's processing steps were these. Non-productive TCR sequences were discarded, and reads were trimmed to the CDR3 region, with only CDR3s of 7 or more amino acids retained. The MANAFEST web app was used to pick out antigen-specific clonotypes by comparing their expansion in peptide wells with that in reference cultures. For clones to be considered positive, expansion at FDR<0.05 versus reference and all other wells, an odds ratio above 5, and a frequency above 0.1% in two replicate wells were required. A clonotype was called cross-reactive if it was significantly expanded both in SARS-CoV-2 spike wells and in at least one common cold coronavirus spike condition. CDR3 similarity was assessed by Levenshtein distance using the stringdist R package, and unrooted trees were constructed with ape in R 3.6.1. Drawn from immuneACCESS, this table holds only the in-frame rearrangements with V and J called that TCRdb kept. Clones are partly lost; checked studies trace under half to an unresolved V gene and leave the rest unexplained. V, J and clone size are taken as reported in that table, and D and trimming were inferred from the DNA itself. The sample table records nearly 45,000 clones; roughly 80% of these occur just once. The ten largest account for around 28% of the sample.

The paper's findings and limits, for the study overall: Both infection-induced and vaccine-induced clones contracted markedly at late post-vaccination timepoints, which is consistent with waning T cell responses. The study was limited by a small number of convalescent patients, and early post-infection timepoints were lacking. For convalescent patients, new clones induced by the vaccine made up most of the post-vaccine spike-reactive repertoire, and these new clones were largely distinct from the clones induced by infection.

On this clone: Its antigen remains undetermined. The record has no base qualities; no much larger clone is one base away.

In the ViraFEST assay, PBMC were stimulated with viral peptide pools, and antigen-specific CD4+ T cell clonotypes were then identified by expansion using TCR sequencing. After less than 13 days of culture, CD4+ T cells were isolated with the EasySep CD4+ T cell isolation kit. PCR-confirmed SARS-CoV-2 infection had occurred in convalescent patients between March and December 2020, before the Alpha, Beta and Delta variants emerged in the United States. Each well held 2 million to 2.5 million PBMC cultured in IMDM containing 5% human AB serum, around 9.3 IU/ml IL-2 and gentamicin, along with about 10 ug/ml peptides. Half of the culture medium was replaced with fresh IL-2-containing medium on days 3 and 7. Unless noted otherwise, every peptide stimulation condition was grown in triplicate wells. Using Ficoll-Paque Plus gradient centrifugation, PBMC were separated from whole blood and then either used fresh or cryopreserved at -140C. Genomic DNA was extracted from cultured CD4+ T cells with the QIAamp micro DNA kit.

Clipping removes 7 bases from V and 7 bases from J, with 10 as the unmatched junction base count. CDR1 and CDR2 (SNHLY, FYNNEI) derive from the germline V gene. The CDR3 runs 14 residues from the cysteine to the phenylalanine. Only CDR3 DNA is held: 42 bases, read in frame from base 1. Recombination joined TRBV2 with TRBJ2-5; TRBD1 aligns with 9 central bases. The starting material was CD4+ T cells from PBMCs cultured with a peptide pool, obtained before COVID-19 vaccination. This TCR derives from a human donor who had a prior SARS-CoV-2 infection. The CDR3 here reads CASMTTGGWGTQYF. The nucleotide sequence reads TGTGCCAGCATGACCACAGGGGGCTGGGGGACCCAGTACTTC.